This TCR beta chain was observed in a study of T-cell reconstitution after alpha-beta-depleted transplantation in children. This clonotype was recorded many times. Trimming pared 2 bases from V and 0 bases from J, leaving 13 bases between. The CDR3 is 16 amino acids. Unique molecular identifiers were used in preparing the TCRbeta library. One entry per CDR3 protein, called by TCRdb with MiXCR from the PCR reads. In the table there are hundreds of thousands of distinct CDR3 sequences, nearly 10% of which are singletons. The rearrangement links TRBV12-3 or TRBV12-4 to TRBJ1-1, with D unresolved. This clonotype was obtained from a human donor who donated a stem cell graft to a child with SCID. The sequencing used PBMCs from the stem cell graft donor, collected from the stem cell graft. The chain's CDR3 is CASSLSAAAMNTEAFF. CDR3 sequence (DNA): TGTGCCAGCAGTTTATCGGCAGCGGCAATGAACACTGAAGCTTTCTTT.